This T cell receptor beta chain was recovered during a study of post-analysis software for immune sequencing data. General study results and limits: Strong co-clustering by F measure was seen for same-batch samples. Multiple sclerosis patients showed significantly lower normalized Chao1 diversity than controls did. TRBV5-6, TRBV5-1 and TRBV20-1 were among roughly five TRBV segments more frequent in patients than controls.

Carried by the TCR beta cDNA libraries were unique molecular identifiers. T cells numbering roughly 0.9 to 10 million yielded cDNA molecules that totaled about 500,000. Each CDR3 protein gets one entry after TCRdb re-called the PCR reads with MiXCR. Of some 890,000 distinct CDR3 sequences listed, under 70% are singletons. This CDR3 has 13 amino acids. The ends were cut back, 3 bases at V and 3 bases at J, with 12 bases in the middle. Germline V gene sequence: CDR1 DFQATT, CDR2 SNEGSKA (reference sequence). In regard to this clonotype: Its antigen is not identified.

The clonotype was recovered from a girl between 10 and 17 years old with multiple sclerosis. The chain couples TRBV20-1 to TRBJ2-7; no reliable D call. Sequences were obtained from blood. CDR3 protein: CSASGQILYEQYF. DNA of the CDR3: TGCAGTGCTAGTGGCCAGATCCTCTACGAGCAGTACTTC.